The subject of this entry is one TCR beta chain. Measured with immunoSEQ multiplex PCR; TCRdb has only the in-frame clones, and not every one. Among about 120,000 clones listed, approximately 90% were seen once. This record belongs to a study of T cell responses to AZD1222 COVID-19 vaccine. The CDR3 is 15 amino acids. The trim removed 4 bases at V and 5 bases at J, leaving 5 bases unmatched. Germline-derived CDR1 and CDR2 are LGHDT and YNNKEL (reference sequence). The source was peripheral blood, collected 28 days after the second AZD1222 dose. The chain recombines TRBV3-1 (or the pseudogene TRBV3-2) with TRBJ2-7; 13 positions match TRBD2. The sequence derives from an adult who received the AZD1222 COVID-19 vaccine. The CDR3 region has the DNA TGTGCCAGCAGCCGGACCGGGACTAGCGGGGACGAGCAGTACTTC. As protein: CASSRTGTSGDEQYF.